The sequence of this TCR beta chain was determined in a study of tumor and adjacent non-tumor tissue in lung cancer. Three rounds of nested PCR, following a modified ARM-PCR protocol, produced the TCRbeta library. TCRdb redid the calling of the multiplex PCR reads with MiXCR, one entry per CDR3 protein. The data show 100,000 or so distinct CDR3 sequences, around three fifths seen once. The CDR3 loop spans 12 amino acids. Between the trimmed V and J ends, which lost 4 bases and 4 bases, there was a span of 8 bases. Per the germline V gene, CDR1 is SGHDN and CDR2 is FVKESK. This sample's RNA came from whole unsorted tissue. Distant lung tissue was collected more than 3 cm away from the tumor edge.

The sequenced material came from distant non-tumor lung tissue. The V gene is TRBV14, the J gene TRBJ2-7; D gene ambiguous. The sequence came from a man aged 25 to 40 with non-small cell lung cancer. The CDR3 DNA sequence: TGTGCCAGCAGCCCCGGGCTATACGAGCAGTACTTC. Its translation: CASSPGLYEQYF.